This record concerns one T cell receptor beta chain sequence. Sequenced by immunoSEQ multiplex PCR; TCRdb stores in-frame clones only, minus some. The table has about 17,000 clones, roughly 91% seen once. This record comes from a study of technical replicates of blood from a handful of donors. V lost 8 bases, J lost 5 bases, and 5 bases stayed unmatched. Germline lookup yields CDR1 SGHTA and CDR2 FQGNSA. CDR3 length: 15 amino acids. The J gene is TRBJ2-2, the V gene TRBV7-2; 13 bases map to TRBD2. The source is a human donor in good health. The sample consisted of PBMCs. This CDR3 reads CASPPGLAGTGELFF. For the CDR3, the DNA is TGTGCCAGCCCCCCGGGACTAGCGGGAACCGGGGAGCTGTTTTTT.